These T cell receptor beta chains were read from a single sample in a study of cytomegalovirus exposure and HLA in healthy donors. Sequencing used immunoSEQ multiplex PCR; TCRdb keeps in-frame clones, though not all of them. The sample yields over 150,000 clones, roughly 85% seen once. The sample consisted of PBMCs. All receptors derive from a woman aged 50 to 60 in good health and CMV-seronegative. Both conserved end residues are part of each CDR3. The D gene is left open where the match is weak. A clone size is listed for some rows: how often the clone was seen (once, few, many), or a class if it is expanded.

cdr3_aa cdr3_nt clone_size v_call d_call j_call
CASSGMGLFNEKLFF TGCGCCAGCTCGGGGATGGGCCTTTTTAATGAAAAACTGTTTTTT NA TRBV10-2 NA TRBJ1-4
CASSPRDRAQPQHF TGTGCCAGCTCACCGCGGGACAGGGCACAGCCCCAGCATTTT once TRBV18 TRBD1 TRBJ1-5
CASSLAGGQNQPQHF TGTGCCAGCAGCTTAGCAGGGGGCCAGAATCAGCCCCAGCATTTT NA TRBV7-2 TRBD1 TRBJ1-5
CASSFGQGDYEQYF TGTGCCAGCAGCTTCGGACAGGGGGACTACGAGCAGTACTTC NA TRBV7-8 TRBD1 TRBJ2-7
CASSLGLYPGNTIYF TGTGCCAGCAGCTTGGGCCTCTACCCCGGAAACACCATATATTTT NA TRBV11-2 NA TRBJ1-3
CASSQLSRYSPLHF TGTGCCAGCAGCCAACTAAGCCGATATTCACCCCTCCACTTT NA TRBV11-2 NA TRBJ1-6
CASSLALEGTNQPQHF TGTGCCAGCAGCTTAGCCTTGGAGGGGACCAATCAGCCCCAGCATTTT NA TRBV7-2 NA TRBJ1-5
CASSPVGGAFF TGTGCCAGCTCACCAGTGGGGGGGGCTTTCTTT few TRBV18 NA TRBJ1-1
CASSQDLGGGPYEQYF TGTGCCAGCAGCCAAGATCTTGGGGGAGGACCCTACGAGCAGTACTTC NA TRBV4-2 NA TRBJ2-7
CASSLVLAGLRLPQYF TGTGCCAGCAGCTTAGTCCTAGCGGGCTTAAGGTTGCCCCAGTACTTC NA TRBV7-2 TRBD2 TRBJ2-5
CASSSAGTGSHEQYF TGTGCCAGCAGTTCAGCCGGGACAGGGTCACACGAGCAGTACTTC NA TRBV6-5 TRBD1 TRBJ2-7
CASSLPLAGGRDEQFF TGTGCCAGCAGCCTACCCCTAGCGGGAGGGAGGGATGAGCAGTTCTTC NA TRBV13 TRBD2 TRBJ2-1
CASSYSGQGSYEQYF TGTGCCAGCAGTTACTCGGGACAGGGATCCTACGAGCAGTACTTC once TRBV6-5 TRBD1 TRBJ2-7
CASSQPTGLGEQYF TGCGCCAGCAGCCAACCGACAGGGTTGGGTGAGCAGTACTTC NA TRBV4-1 TRBD1 TRBJ2-7
CASSIQGGAGLVNEQFF TGTGCCAGCAGCATCCAGGGCGGGGCAGGGTTAGTCAATGAGCAGTTCTTC NA TRBV9 NA TRBJ2-1
CASSETGGSQETQYF TGTGCCAGCAGTGAGACTGGGGGGTCACAAGAGACCCAGTACTTC NA TRBV2 NA TRBJ2-5
CASSLSSSGRSPGELFF TGTGCCAGCAGTTTATCGAGTAGCGGGAGAAGTCCCGGGGAGCTGTTTTTT NA TRBV27 TRBD2 TRBJ2-2
CASSSNTENYGYTF TGTGCCAGCAGTTCAAATACTGAAAACTATGGCTACACCTTC few TRBV28 NA TRBJ1-2
CASSHRGLGEKLFF TGTGCCAGCAGTCACAGGGGGCTAGGTGAAAAACTGTTTTTT NA TRBV5-4 TRBD1 TRBJ1-4
CASSLYDRVIGEAFF TGTGCCAGCAGTTTATACGACAGGGTGATCGGTGAAGCTTTCTTT few TRBV27 TRBD1 TRBJ1-1
CASSFGTSGRNEQFF TGTGCCAGCAGCTTCGGGACTAGCGGGAGGAATGAGCAGTTCTTC NA TRBV9 TRBD2 TRBJ2-1
CASSSPTGETNEKLFF TGTGCCAGCAGCTCGCCTACAGGGGAGACTAATGAAAAACTGTTTTTT NA TRBV5-4 TRBD1 TRBJ1-4
CASSMTGGAAGELFF TGTGCCAGCAGCATGACAGGGGGCGCGGCCGGGGAGCTGTTTTTT NA TRBV7-9 TRBD1 TRBJ2-2
CASSPHGTAPINYGYTF TGTGCCAGCTCACCCCACGGGACAGCACCCATCAACTATGGCTACACCTTC once TRBV18 TRBD1 TRBJ1-2
CASSLGWASYNSPLHF TGTGCCAGCAGCTTGGGCTGGGCCTCCTATAATTCACCCCTCCACTTT NA TRBV5-6 NA TRBJ1-6
CASMGQTSYNEQFF TGTGCCAGCATGGGACAGACCTCCTACAATGAGCAGTTCTTC NA TRBV18 TRBD1 TRBJ2-1
CASKRQGETIDEQFF TGCGCCAGCAAGCGACAGGGCGAAACAATCGATGAGCAGTTCTTC few TRBV5-1 TRBD1 TRBJ2-1
CASSSPGQGATEAFF TGCGCCAGCAGCTCCCCGGGACAGGGGGCAACTGAAGCTTTCTTT NA TRBV5-1 TRBD1 TRBJ1-1
CASSDTAGNYNEQFF TGTGCCAGCAGTGATACAGCGGGGAACTACAATGAGCAGTTCTTC NA TRBV6-1 TRBD2 TRBJ2-1
CASSLLIQNEKLFF TGTGCCAGCAGTTTATTGATACAGAATGAAAAACTGTTTTTT NA TRBV28 NA TRBJ1-4
CASSLDLGLFLAGYNTGELFF TGCGCCAGCAGCTTGGACCTTGGACTCTTTCTAGCGGGATACAACACCGGGGAGCTGTTTTTT NA TRBV5-1 TRBD2 TRBJ2-2
CATRQGFSYEQYF TGTGCCACCAGACAGGGTTTCTCCTACGAGCAGTACTTC NA TRBV15 NA TRBJ2-7
CASSVHYNQPQHF TGTGCCAGCAGTGTACACTACAATCAGCCCCAGCATTTT NA TRBV2 NA TRBJ1-5
CAISRQGPNYGYTF TGTGCCATCAGTAGACAGGGACCTAACTATGGCTACACCTTC NA TRBV10-3 TRBD1 TRBJ1-2
CASSTGVEGNQPQHF TGTGCCAGCAGTACAGGGGTGGAAGGCAATCAGCCCCAGCATTTT few TRBV28 TRBD1 TRBJ1-5
CASIAGGLGQETQYF TGTGCCAGCATAGCCGGGGGGCTCGGACAAGAGACCCAGTACTTC NA TRBV28 NA TRBJ2-5
CASSQDLAGGFSSYNEQFF TGTGCCAGCAGCCAAGATCTAGCGGGGGGCTTCAGCTCCTACAATGAGCAGTTCTTC NA TRBV4-2 TRBD2 TRBJ2-1
CASSFRAVYEQYF TGTGCCAGCAGCTTCCGCGCGGTCTACGAGCAGTACTTC NA TRBV7-2 NA TRBJ2-7
CASSQDGGRDTQYF TGCGCCAGCAGCCAAGATGGCGGCCGGGATACGCAGTATTTT NA TRBV4-3 NA TRBJ2-3